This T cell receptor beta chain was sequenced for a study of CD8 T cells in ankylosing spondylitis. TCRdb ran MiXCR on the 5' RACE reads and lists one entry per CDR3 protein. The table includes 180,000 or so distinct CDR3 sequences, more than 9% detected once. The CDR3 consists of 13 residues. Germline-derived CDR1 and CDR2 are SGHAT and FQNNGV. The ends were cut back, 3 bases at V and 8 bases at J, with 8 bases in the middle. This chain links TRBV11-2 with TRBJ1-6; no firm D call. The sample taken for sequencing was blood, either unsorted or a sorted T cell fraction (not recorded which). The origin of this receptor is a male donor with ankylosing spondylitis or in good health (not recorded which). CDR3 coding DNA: TGTGCCAGCAGCTTGGGCCGATATTCACCCCTCCACTTT. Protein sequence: CASSLGRYSPLHF.